The next 30 T cell receptor beta chains were all read from a single sample in a study of cytomegalovirus exposure and HLA in healthy donors (dated by TCRdb to 2016 to 2017). Library construction relied on the immunoSEQ multiplex PCR assay. In TCRdb, the immuneACCESS table is reduced to in-frame sequences with V and J assigned. These tables do not hold every clone; where another copy was compared, an unresolved V gene accounts for under half, and the others remain unexplained. The sample table records some 110,000 clones; about 91% of these occur just once. The ten largest clones represent 1.5% to 2% of the sample. Sequenced: PBMCs. The receptors shown here come from a man aged 18 to 35 in good health and CMV-seronegative.

The chain combines TRBV7-2 with TRBJ2-3; TRBD2 matches at 15 bases. CDR1 and CDR2 (germline): SGHTA, FQGNSA. V was clipped by 4 bases and J by 1 base; unmatched bases: 0. The CDR3 spans 16 residues. CDR3 in DNA: TGTGCCAGCAGCTGGACTAGCGGGAGGGGCACAGATACGCAGTATTTT. Protein product: CASSWTSGRGTDTQYF.

This chain links TRBV19 with TRBJ1-5; no clear D. V lost 0 bases to trimming and J lost 4 bases, with 4 bases between them. The CDR3 loop spans 13 amino acids. Germline CDR1 is LNHDA and CDR2 is SQIVND (reference sequence). The DNA for the CDR3 is TGTGCCAGTAGTATAGAGTCAAATCAGCCCCAGCATTTT. This gives the protein CASSIESNQPQHF.

The genes are TRBV4-3 and TRBJ2-7; D is perhaps TRBD2 (7 bases). This CDR3 region has 16 residues. V was cut by 0 bases and J by 4 bases, with 16 bases left in between. Germline V gene lookup returns CDR1 LGHNA and CDR2 YSLEER. CDR3 amino acids: CASSQDKGGVRYEQYF. The CDR3 DNA follows: TGCGCCAGCAGCCAAGATAAAGGGGGGGTACGATACGAGCAGTACTTC.

This chain joins TRBV7-2 and TRBJ2-3, with D tentatively TRBD2 (6 bases). The CDR3 is 16 amino acids. V lost 0 bases to trimming and J lost 2 bases, with 12 bases between them. CDR1 is SGHTA, CDR2 FQGNSA, per germline. CDR3 in DNA: TGTGCCAGCAGCTTAGCCGGGGCGGGGACCACAGATACGCAGTATTTT. As protein: CASSLAGAGTTDTQYF.

This sequence joins TRBV27 and TRBJ2-7; D gene uncertain. Germline V lookup: CDR1 MNHEY, CDR2 SMNVEV (reference sequence). This CDR3 region has 14 residues. V dropped 0 bases and J dropped 3 bases, with 9 bases sitting between them. CDR3 bases: TGTGCCAGCAGTTTATCGTTAGCCGACTACGAGCAGTACTTC. Encoded protein: CASSLSLADYEQYF.

The J gene is TRBJ1-1, the V gene TRBV28, with 12 bases identical to TRBD1. The CDR3 spans 15 residues. The germline gives CDR1 MDHEN, CDR2 SYDVKM. The V segment lost 5 bases and the J segment 6 bases; nucleotides outside the gene matches: 7. CDR3 amino acids: CASSISGTGGSEAFF. CDR3 coding DNA: TGTGCCAGCAGTATCTCCGGGACAGGGGGCTCTGAAGCTTTCTTT.

The chain links TRBV7-8 to TRBJ1-5, with a possible D match to TRBD1 (6 bases). Deletions cut 1 base from V and 7 bases from J, with 14 bases between. The CDR3 has 15 residues. The germline CDR1 and CDR2 sequences are SGHVS and FQNEAQ. The CDR3 nucleotides read TGTGCCAGCAGCTTAGGGGGCGGGGGGGCCCAGCCCCAGCATTTT. This gives the protein CASSLGGGGAQPQHF.

The rearrangement links TRBV19 to TRBJ2-1, with a weak D call TRBD1 (5 bases). V was shortened by 5 bases and J by 8 bases, with 13 bases between the two germline ends. The germline V gene has CDR1 LNHDA and CDR2 SQIVND (reference sequence). There are 13 residues in the CDR3. The CDR3 bases are TGTGCCAGTAGTCCCCCCCAGGGCCATGAGCAGTTCTTC. Its translation: CASSPPQGHEQFF. The variable domain in full, completed from reference TRBV19 and TRBJ2-1, reads DGGITQSPKYLFRKEGQNVTLSCEQNLNHDAMYWYRQDPGQGLRLIYYSQIVNDFQKGDIAEGYSVSREKKESFPLTVTSAQKNPTAFYLCASSPPQGHEQFFGPGTRLTVL.

This chain joins TRBV11-2 and TRBJ1-1; D unclear. The CDR3 is 12 residues long. Germline V lookup: CDR1 SGHAT, CDR2 FQNNGV. Trimming removed 5 bases from V and 3 bases from J, with 7 bases in between. The CDR3 bases are TGTGCCAGCAGCAAGAGGGACACTGAAGCTTTCTTT. It codes for CASSKRDTEAFF.

The J gene is TRBJ1-1, the V gene TRBV2; D not resolved. From germline, CDR1 is SNHLY and CDR2 FYNNEI. The CDR3 contains 12 residues. Trimming took 8 bases from V and 1 from J, leaving 8 bases between them. The CDR3 DNA is TGTGCCAGCTACTATACGAACACTGAAGCTTTCTTT. This translates into CASYYTNTEAFF.

The rearrangement uses TRBV27 and TRBJ1-2; D is ambiguous. Germline V CDR1 and CDR2: MNHEY, SMNVEV (reference sequence). The CDR3 extends over 11 amino acids. V lost 0 bases and J lost 8, with 4 bases in between. DNA for the CDR3: TGTGCCAGCAGTTTATCGTCGGGCTACACCTTC. It translates to CASSLSSGYTF.

This rearrangement joins TRBV5-4 to TRBJ2-3; the D gene is possibly TRBD2 (6 bases). The germline CDR1 and CDR2 sequences are SGHNT and YYREEE (reference sequence). V lost 5 bases to trimming and J lost 4 bases, with 23 bases between them. CDR3 length: 17 residues. CDR3: CASSHPHRKGTPDTQYF. The CDR3 region has the DNA TGTGCCAGCAGTCATCCCCACAGGAAGGGGACTCCAGATACGCAGTATTTT.

The V gene is TRBV5-1, the J gene TRBJ1-1; maybe TRBD1 (6 bases). CDR1 and CDR2 (germline): SGHRS, YFSETQ. The CDR3 loop spans 14 amino acids. The V end was cut by 3 bases, the J end by 10 bases, with 19 bases between. This CDR3 reads CASSSPGPGGPAFF. The CDR3 DNA reads as TGCGCCAGCAGCTCACCGGGACCCGGGGGGCCAGCTTTCTTT. Full variable domain (rest looked up from reference TRBV5-1 and TRBJ1-1): KAGVTQTPRYLIKTRGQQVTLSCSPISGHRSVSWYQQTPGQGLQFLFEYFSETQRNKGNFPGRFSGRQFSNSRSEMNVSTLELGDSALYLCASSSPGPGGPAFFGQGTRLTVV.

The chain links TRBV28 to TRBJ2-7; 7 bases match TRBD2. Germline V gene lookup returns CDR1 MDHEN and CDR2 SYDVKM. CDR3 length equals 14 residues. V trimming: 8 bases; J trimming: 4 bases; junction bases outside the gene matches: 11. The CDR3: CASGGTIGAYEQYF. The CDR3, as DNA: TGTGCCAGCGGGGGGACTATTGGGGCGTACGAGCAGTACTTC.

This chain links TRBV25-1 with TRBJ2-1; tentative D call: TRBD1 (5 bases). Germline CDR1 and CDR2: MGHDK and SYGVNS. The V and J ends lost 3 bases and 0 bases respectively, with 18 bases between them. The CDR3 is 18 residues long. CDR3 residues: CASSDLGSGLGSYNEQFF. CDR3 DNA: TGTGCCAGCAGTGATCTTGGGTCAGGGTTGGGCTCCTACAATGAGCAGTTCTTC.

This chain links TRBV7-8 with TRBJ2-7; D is perhaps TRBD1 (6 bases). The germline V and J ends were trimmed by 5 bases and 2 bases, with 16 bases remaining between them. CDR1 is SGHVS, CDR2 FQNEAQ, per germline. There are 15 residues in the CDR3. CDR3 region: CASSQVWGQAYEQYF. DNA of the CDR3: TGTGCCAGCAGCCAGGTATGGGGGCAGGCCTACGAGCAGTACTTC.

V usage is TRBV28 and J usage is TRBJ1-1, with TRBD1 identical over 7 bases. CDR3 length equals 14 residues. Unmatched junction bases numbered 4, after V lost 6 bases and J lost 0 bases. Germline V gives CDR1 MDHEN, CDR2 SYDVKM. CDR3 sequence (DNA): TGTGCCAGCAGGTCGGGACAGATGAACACTGAAGCTTTCTTT. This codes for CASRSGQMNTEAFF.

The count of this clone is one. The chain employs TRBV14 and TRBJ1-3, with 7 bases fitting TRBD1. CDR1 is SGHDN and CDR2 is FVKESK in the germline V gene. The CDR3 consists of 17 residues. Trimming took 0 bases from V and 2 from J; bases not matched to a gene: 7. CDR3 residues: CASSQDFPTGPGNTIYF. CDR3 sequence (DNA): TGTGCCAGCAGCCAAGACTTTCCGACAGGGCCTGGAAACACCATATATTTT.

The rearrangement joins TRBV14 to TRBJ2-1; D possibly corresponds to TRBD2 (6 bases). Germline V gene sequence: CDR1 SGHDN, CDR2 FVKESK. CDR3 length: 14 residues. Deletions cut 4 bases from V and 3 bases from J, with 10 bases between. The CDR3 here is CASSRRANYNEQFF. CDR3 DNA sequence: TGTGCCAGCAGCCGGAGGGCTAACTACAATGAGCAGTTCTTC. The complete variable domain, with remaining parts taken from reference TRBV14 and TRBJ2-1, reads EAGVTQFPSHSVIEKGQTVTLRCDPISGHDNLYWYRRVMGKEIKFLLHFVKESKQDESGMPNNRFLAERTGGTYSTLKVQPAELEDSGVYFCASSRRANYNEQFFGPGTRLTVL.

The V gene is TRBV5-4, the J gene TRBJ2-1; D call uncertain. CDR1 and CDR2 (germline): SGHNT, YYREEE (reference sequence). The CDR3 covers 14 residues. Trimming stripped 2 bases from V and 0 bases from J, with 6 bases between. CDR3 in amino acids: CASSLRDSYNEQFF. The CDR3 DNA reads TGTGCCAGCAGCTTACGCGACTCCTACAATGAGCAGTTCTTC.

The chain uses TRBV7-2 and TRBJ2-1; 7 nucleotides agree with TRBD2. From germline, CDR1 is SGHTA and CDR2 FQGNSA. The CDR3 loop spans 16 amino acids. The trim removed 0 bases at V and 4 bases at J, leaving 6 bases unmatched. The CDR3 is CASSLARGSSYNEQFF. The CDR3 DNA reads TGTGCCAGCAGCTTAGCGCGGGGGTCCAGTTACAATGAGCAGTTCTTC.

This clone was detected once. CDR3 residues: CASSLVGGVYGYTF. The CDR3 bases are TGTGCCAGCAGCTTAGTCGGAGGCGTGTATGGCTACACCTTC. V gene TRBV11-2 combines with J gene TRBJ1-2; D is uncertain. CDR1 and CDR2 from the germline V gene are SGHAT and FQNNGV. The V end was cut by 1 base, the J end by 5 bases, with 11 bases between. CDR3 length: 14 residues.

The CDR3 protein is CASTNMEGSTEAFF. As DNA, the CDR3 is TGTGCCAGCACCAATATGGAGGGTTCCACTGAAGCTTTCTTT. The genes are TRBV11-2 and TRBJ1-1; D not certain. Per germline, CDR1 SGHAT and CDR2 FQNNGV. V lost 7 bases to trimming and J lost 4 bases, with 16 bases between them. The CDR3 loop spans 14 amino acids.

The chain couples TRBV27 to TRBJ2-3; unclear D gene. Between the trimmed V and J ends, which lost 5 bases and 4 bases, there was a span of 4 bases. In germline, CDR1 is MNHEY, CDR2 SMNVEV (reference sequence). The CDR3 spans 11 residues. The CDR3 sequence: CASSRADTQYF. The DNA of the CDR3 is TGTGCCAGCAGTAGAGCAGATACGCAGTATTTT.

V usage is TRBV20-1 and J usage is TRBJ1-2; D might be TRBD1 (6 bases). The CDR3 has 11 amino acids. The V end lost 6 bases, the J end lost 5 bases, and 10 bases lay between the germline ends. Germline assignment: CDR1 DFQATT and CDR2 SNEGSKA (reference sequence). CDR3 sequence reads: CSAYRAYGYTF. CDR3 coding DNA: TGCAGTGCATACAGGGCTTATGGCTACACCTTC.

The chain is built from TRBV6-5 and TRBJ2-2, with 8 bases lining up with TRBD2. This CDR3 is 14 amino acids long. V lost 4 bases, J lost 6 bases, and 4 bases stayed unmatched. CDR1 is MNHEY and CDR2 is SVGAGI in the germline V gene. Here the CDR3 DNA reads TGTGCCAGCAGTTGGACTAGCCCTCCCGGGGAGCTGTTTTTT. Translated, it gives CASSWTSPPGELFF.

This rearrangement joins TRBV18 to TRBJ1-5; D possibly corresponds to TRBD1 (6 bases). The CDR3 runs 18 residues. Germline CDR1 is KGHSH and CDR2 is LQKENI. Trimming took 4 bases from V and 0 from J, leaving 19 bases between them. The CDR3 DNA is TGTGCCAGCTCACTCGGGACACTAACGGGAAATAGCAATCAGCCCCAGCATTTT. Its protein is CASSLGTLTGNSNQPQHF.

This chain uses TRBV10-1 with TRBJ2-1, with a weak D call TRBD1 (6 bases). V lost 0 bases and J 0 bases, leaving 9 bases between the germline ends. The CDR3 runs 16 residues. CDR1 is WNHNN and CDR2 is SYGVQD in the germline V gene (reference sequence). The CDR3 DNA is TGCGCCAGCAGTGAGTCAAGGACAGCCTCCTACAATGAGCAGTTCTTC. Amino acids: CASSESRTASYNEQFF.

The sample holds one count of this clone. The chain carries TRBV6-1 and TRBJ2-5, with a possible D match to TRBD2 (6 bases). Germline values: CDR1 MNHNS, CDR2 SASEGT. Deletions cut 7 bases from V and 1 base from J, with 10 bases between. The CDR3 length is 13 residues. The CDR3 DNA reads as TGTGCCAGCATCGCGGGGAGCCAAGAGACCCAGTACTTC. Translated, it gives CASIAGSQETQYF.

This chain links TRBV11-2 with TRBJ1-6; D is perhaps TRBD1 (5 bases). Germline values: CDR1 SGHAT, CDR2 FQNNGV. V was pared by 8 bases and J by 8 bases, with 16 bases between. The CDR3 totals 14 residues. The CDR3 is CASVRRQTYSPLHF. As DNA, the CDR3 is TGTGCCAGCGTTAGGAGACAGACATATTCACCCCTCCACTTT.